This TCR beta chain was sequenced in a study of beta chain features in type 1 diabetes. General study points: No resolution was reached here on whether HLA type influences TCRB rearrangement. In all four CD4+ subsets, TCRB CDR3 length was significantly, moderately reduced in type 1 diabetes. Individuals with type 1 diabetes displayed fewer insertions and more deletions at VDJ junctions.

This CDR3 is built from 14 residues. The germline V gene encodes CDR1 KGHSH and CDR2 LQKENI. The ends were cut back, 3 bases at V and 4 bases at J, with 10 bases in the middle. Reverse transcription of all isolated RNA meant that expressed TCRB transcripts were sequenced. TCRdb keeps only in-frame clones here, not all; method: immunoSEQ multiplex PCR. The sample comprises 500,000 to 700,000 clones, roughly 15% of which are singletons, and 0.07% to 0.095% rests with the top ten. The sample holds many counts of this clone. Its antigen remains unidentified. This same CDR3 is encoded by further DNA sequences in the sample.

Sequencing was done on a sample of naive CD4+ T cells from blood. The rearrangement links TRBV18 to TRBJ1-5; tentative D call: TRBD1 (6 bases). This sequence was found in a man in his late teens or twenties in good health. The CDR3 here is CASSPSQGNQPQHF. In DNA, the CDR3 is TGTGCCAGCTCACCTTCACAGGGTAATCAGCCCCAGCATTTT.